The 4 T cell receptor beta chains in this list originate from one sample, sequenced in a study of cytomegalovirus exposure and HLA in healthy donors. Some clones are missing from TCRdb's copy, which holds only in-frame ones; the method was immunoSEQ multiplex PCR. This table has roughly 80,000 clones, about 92% appearing once. The sequenced sample consisted of PBMCs. All receptors come from a man aged 18 to 29 in good health and CMV-seronegative.

CDR3 in amino acids: CASSLVLTGEETQYF. The CDR3 coding sequence is TGTGCCAGCAGCTTAGTTTTGACAGGGGAAGAGACCCAGTACTTC. This chain links TRBV7-9 with TRBJ2-5, with 8 bases aligning to TRBD1. CDR3 length: 15 amino acids. V shed 1 base, J shed 3 bases, and the junction held 4 bases outside the gene matches. CDR1 and CDR2 (germline): SEHNR, FQNEAQ (reference sequence).

This clone was found once. J is TRBJ1-1 and V is TRBV6-1, with TRBD1 as a possible D gene (5 bases). The V gene's germline CDR1 is MNHNS and CDR2 SASEGT. Trimming stripped 4 bases from V and 0 bases from J, with 12 bases between. CDR3 length: 15 residues. The CDR3 DNA reads TGTGCCAGCAGTGCGGCAGGGCAGATGAACACTGAAGCTTTCTTT. Amino acids: CASSAAGQMNTEAFF.

V is TRBV28 and J is TRBJ2-5; TRBD1 might be the D (6 bases). The CDR3 is 15 amino acids. V lost 5 bases to trimming and J lost 7 bases, with 20 bases between them. Looked up from germline, CDR1 is MDHEN and CDR2 is SYDVKM. The CDR3 DNA sequence: TGTGCCAGCAGTCGTGATGGGGAAGCAGGGGTGACCCAGTACTTC. Amino acids: CASSRDGEAGVTQYF.

The V gene is TRBV9, the J gene TRBJ2-1, with 8 positions matching TRBD2. CDR1 and CDR2 from the germline V gene are SGDLS and YYNGEE. With 3 bases clipped from V and 4 bases from J, the junction kept 6 bases outside the gene matches. The CDR3 runs to 15 residues. In nucleotides, the CDR3 is TGTGCCAGCAGCGCGAGCGGGGGAGGGTACAATGAGCAGTTCTTC. As protein: CASSASGGGYNEQFF.